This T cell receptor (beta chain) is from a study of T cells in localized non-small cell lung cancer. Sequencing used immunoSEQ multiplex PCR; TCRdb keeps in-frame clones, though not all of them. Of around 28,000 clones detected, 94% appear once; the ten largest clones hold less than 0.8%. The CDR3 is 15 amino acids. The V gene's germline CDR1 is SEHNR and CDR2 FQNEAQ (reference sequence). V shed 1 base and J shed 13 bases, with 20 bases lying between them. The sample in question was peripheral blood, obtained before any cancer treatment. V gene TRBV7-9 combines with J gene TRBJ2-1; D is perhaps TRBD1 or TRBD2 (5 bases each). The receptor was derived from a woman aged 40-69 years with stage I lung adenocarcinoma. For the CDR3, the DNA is TGTGCCAGCAGCTTAGGGGGGACGGCTCCCGACCAACAGTTCTTC. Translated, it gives CASSLGGTAPDQQFF. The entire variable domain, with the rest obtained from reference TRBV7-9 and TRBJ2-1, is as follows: DTGVSQNPRHKITKRGQNVTFRCDPISEHNRLYWYRQTLGQGPEFLTYFQNEAQLEKSRLLSDRFSAERPKGSFSTLEIQRTEQGDSAMYLCASSLGGTAPDQQFFGPGTRLTVL.